What follows are 23 T cell receptor beta chains derived from one specimen sequenced in a study of blood T cell repertoires in COVID-19. The table came from immunoSEQ multiplex PCR; TCRdb's copy has only in-frame clones and leaves some out. The table includes about 440,000 clones, about 90% detected once. The sample comprised PBMCs or T cells enriched from blood (not recorded which). The receptors derive from a man aged 18 to 35 who had recovered from COVID-19.

In its sample, this clone was seen once. The V call is TRBV11-2, the J call TRBJ2-2; 7 bases agree with TRBD1. J gave up 3 bases and V 6 bases, and 7 bases lay outside the gene matches. The CDR3 consists of 15 residues. CDR1 is SGHAT and CDR2 is FQNNGV in the germline V gene. CDR3 residues: CASRSGQVYTGELFF. CDR3 DNA sequence: TGTGCCAGCAGGTCTGGACAGGTGTACACCGGGGAGCTGTTTTTT. The full variable domain, its missing parts supplied by reference TRBV11-2 and TRBJ2-2, is EAGVAQSPRYKIIEKRQSVAFWCNPISGHATLYWYQQILGQGPKLLIQFQNNGVVDDSQLPKDRFSAERLKGVDSTLKIQPAKLEDSAVYLCASRSGQVYTGELFFGEGSRLTVL.

This chain uses TRBV11-2 with TRBJ2-3, with 12 bases lining up with TRBD2. Germline V gene data show CDR1 as SGHAT and CDR2 as FQNNGV. J lost 1 base, V lost 5 bases, and 4 bases had no gene match. CDR3 length equals 16 residues. The CDR3 region is CASSTRLAGGTDTQYF. In DNA form, the CDR3 reads TGTGCCAGCAGCACGAGACTAGCGGGGGGCACAGATACGCAGTATTTT.

The chain combines TRBV7-2 with TRBJ2-5, with 9 bases that match TRBD2. This CDR3 has 15 residues. Germline V gene sequence: CDR1 SGHTA, CDR2 FQGNSA. Unmatched junction bases numbered 8, after V lost 4 bases and J lost 5 bases. The CDR3 region is CASSSDGLAIETQYF. The CDR3 region has the DNA TGTGCCAGCAGCTCCGACGGACTAGCGATCGAGACCCAGTACTTC.

The V and J genes are TRBV28 and TRBJ2-1, with 7 bases lining up with TRBD2. Germline lookup yields CDR1 MDHEN and CDR2 SYDVKM. Unmatched junction bases numbered 7, after V lost 4 bases and J lost 7 bases. The CDR3 spans 14 residues. CDR3 nucleotides: TGTGCCAGCAGTTCGGCGGGAGCTCGGAATGAGCAGTTCTTC. Its translation: CASSSAGARNEQFF.

This clone was counted once. This chain joins TRBV6-5 and TRBJ1-2; 8 bases align to TRBD1. The CDR3 contains 15 residues. Trimming cost V 6 bases and J 0 bases; bases outside gene matches: 6. CDR1 is MNHEY, CDR2 SVGAGI, per germline. The CDR3 nucleotides are TGTGCCAGCAGCCCGGCAGGGGGCTCTAACTATGGCTACACCTTC. Protein sequence: CASSPAGGSNYGYTF.

V gene TRBV7-9 combines with J gene TRBJ1-1, with D possibly being TRBD1 (6 bases). The CDR3 length is 18 residues. The germline V gene encodes CDR1 SEHNR and CDR2 FQNEAQ (reference sequence). V was shortened by 5 bases and J by 5 bases, with 27 bases between the two germline ends. The DNA for the CDR3 is TGTGCCAGCAGCCTAATTATGATACGCCAGGGGTCGGAAACTGAAGCTTTCTTT. This encodes CASSLIMIRQGSETEAFF.

The V call is TRBV5-8, the J call TRBJ1-4, with D uncertain. The V end was cut by 1 base, the J end by 0 bases, with 7 bases between. The CDR3 totals 15 residues. Germline V gene data show CDR1 as SGHTS and CDR2 as YDEGEE. Here the CDR3 reads CASSLNGATNEKLFF. CDR3 DNA sequence: TGTGCCAGCAGCTTGAACGGTGCAACTAATGAAAAACTGTTTTTT. Full variable domain (missing parts from reference TRBV5-8 and TRBJ1-4): EAGVTQSPTHLIKTRGQQATLRCSPISGHTSVYWYQQALGLGLQFLLWYDEGEERNRGNFPPRFSGRQFPNYSSELNVNALELEDSALYLCASSLNGATNEKLFFGSGTQLSVL.

V is TRBV29-1 and J is TRBJ2-3; D unresolved. V lost 0 bases, J lost 4 bases, and 5 bases lay in between. Germline V CDR1 and CDR2: SQVTM, ANQGSEA. CDR3 length equals 12 residues. The CDR3 spells CSVEDTADTQYF. CDR3 bases: TGCAGCGTTGAAGATACGGCAGATACGCAGTATTTT.

J is TRBJ2-2 and V is TRBV28, with 7 bases lining up with TRBD1. CDR3 length: 15 residues. CDR1 is MDHEN and CDR2 is SYDVKM in the germline V gene. J lost 1 base, V lost 3 bases, and 2 bases had no gene match. CDR3 residues: CASSFGDRNTGELFF. DNA of the CDR3: TGTGCCAGCAGTTTCGGGGACAGGAACACCGGGGAGCTGTTTTTT.

This clone came up once. The genes are TRBV7-8 and TRBJ2-5; 13 bases map to TRBD2. Germline assignment: CDR1 SGHVS and CDR2 FQNEAQ. The junction had 3 bases not matched to a gene; V was cut back by 3 bases and J by 5 bases. This CDR3 has 15 residues. The CDR3 DNA sequence: TGTGCCAGCAGCTTGGAGGGACTAGCGGGGGAGACCCAGTACTTC. Translation gives CASSLEGLAGETQYF.

Here the CDR3 reads CASSFDGGANTGELFF. The CDR3 DNA sequence: TGTGCCAGCAGCTTTGATGGGGGGGCGAACACCGGGGAGCTGTTTTTT. The genes are TRBV5-6 and TRBJ2-2; 7 bases map to TRBD2. V shed 2 bases, J shed 0 bases, and the junction held 4 bases outside the gene matches. Germline loops: CDR1 SGHDT, CDR2 YYEEEE. This CDR3 is built from 16 residues. The whole variable domain, remainder taken from reference TRBV5-6 and TRBJ2-2, is DAGVTQSPTHLIKTRGQQVTLRCSPKSGHDTVSWYQQALGQGPQFIFQYYEEEERQRGNFPDRFSGHQFPNYSSELNVNALLLGDSALYLCASSFDGGANTGELFFGEGSRLTVL.

The V gene is TRBV7-3, the J gene TRBJ2-3; D is perhaps TRBD2 (6 bases). The CDR3 covers 15 residues. The V end lost 5 bases, the J end lost 0 bases, and 12 bases lay between the germline ends. Germline-derived CDR1 and CDR2 are SGHTA and FQGTGA. The CDR3, as DNA: TGTGCCAGCAGCCCGGACGGGACTAGCACAGATACGCAGTATTTT. This codes for CASSPDGTSTDTQYF.

The chain has TRBV5-8 and TRBJ1-2; D may be TRBD1 (5 bases). The CDR3 is 14 residues long. In germline, CDR1 is SGHTS, CDR2 YDEGEE. Deletions cut 4 bases from V and 8 bases from J, with 18 bases between. The CDR3 spells CASSRRAGGGGYTF. The CDR3 DNA reads TGTGCCAGCAGCAGACGCGCCGGGGGAGGAGGCTACACCTTC.

The chain combines TRBV7-9 with TRBJ2-2, with 8 bases fitting TRBD2. CDR3 length equals 16 residues. Unmatched junction bases numbered 7, after V lost 1 base and J lost 6 bases. The V gene's germline CDR1 is SEHNR and CDR2 FQNEAQ (reference sequence). The CDR3 sequence: CASSLVLAGGSGELFF. The CDR3 DNA is TGTGCCAGCAGCTTAGTTCTAGCGGGTGGCTCCGGGGAGCTGTTTTTT.

The gene calls are TRBV9 and TRBJ2-3; D might be TRBD2 (5 bases). CDR3 length: 12 residues. V dropped 7 bases and J dropped 7 bases, with 13 bases sitting between them. CDR1 SGDLS and CDR2 YYNGEE come from the germline V gene. In nucleotides, the CDR3 is TGTGCCAGCGCCAAGGAGGCGTATACGCAGTATTTT. Translation: CASAKEAYTQYF.

This chain links TRBV19 with TRBJ1-2; TRBD1 might be the D (5 bases). The CDR3 length is 12 residues. Germline loops: CDR1 LNHDA, CDR2 SQIVND (reference sequence). The V end was cut by 1 base, the J end by 6 bases, with 6 bases between. DNA for the CDR3: TGTGCCAGTAGTATAGCGGACAATGGCTACACCTTC. Translation gives CASSIADNGYTF.

The CDR3 DNA follows: TGTGCCAGCAGCTTAGAGGACAGGGTGGGAGGCTACACCTTC. This encodes CASSLEDRVGGYTF. The rearrangement links TRBV7-9 to TRBJ1-2, with TRBD1 identical over 8 bases. The J segment lost 8 bases and the V segment lost 1 base, leaving 6 bases of the junction unmatched. This CDR3 comprises 14 residues. CDR1 is SEHNR, CDR2 FQNEAQ, per germline (reference sequence).

This clone was observed a single time. The V gene is TRBV7-9, the J gene TRBJ1-2; 8 positions agree with TRBD1. This CDR3 has 18 residues. Germline V CDR1 and CDR2: SEHNR, FQNEAQ (reference sequence). V trimming: 5 bases; J trimming: 4 bases; junction bases outside the gene matches: 18. The CDR3 loop reads CASSQPRGGATGVYGYTF. The CDR3 nucleotides read TGTGCCAGCAGCCAACCGCGCGGGGGGGCGACAGGGGTCTATGGCTACACCTTC.

The chain recombines TRBV5-4 with TRBJ1-1; D gene uncertain. The CDR3 loop spans 14 amino acids. Germline-derived CDR1 and CDR2 are SGHNT and YYREEE (reference sequence). Trimming removed 4 bases at V and 5 bases at J, with 15 bases between. CDR3 DNA sequence: TGTGCCAGCAGCCCCTCCGTAGATAGAACTGAAGCTTTCTTT. This gives the protein CASSPSVDRTEAFF.

V is TRBV19 and J is TRBJ1-1, with D uncertain. This CDR3 is 12 amino acids long. Germline V gives CDR1 LNHDA, CDR2 SQIVND (reference sequence). Trimming removed 5 bases from V and 9 bases from J, with 13 bases in between. CDR3 sequence reads: CASSPRTGKAFF. The CDR3 DNA is TGTGCCAGTAGTCCGCGGACGGGAAAAGCTTTCTTT.

The chain joins TRBV3-1 (or the pseudogene TRBV3-2) to TRBJ2-3; 8 bases map to TRBD2. Germline assignment: CDR1 LGHDT and CDR2 YNNKEL (reference sequence). This CDR3 has 18 amino acids. Losses at the gene ends were 5 bases for V and 2 bases for J; bases not matched to a gene: 15. The CDR3 DNA reads as TGTGCCAGCAGCGATCGGCGGAATGCGGGGGGAACCACAGATACGCAGTATTTT. This translates into CASSDRRNAGGTTDTQYF.

The chain combines TRBV19 with TRBJ1-1; tentatively, D is TRBD1 (5 bases). Trimming took 2 bases from V and 5 from J, leaving 12 bases between them. Germline values: CDR1 LNHDA, CDR2 SQIVND (reference sequence). This CDR3 region has 14 residues. DNA for the CDR3: TGTGCCAGTAGTATATACGGACAAGAGACTGAAGCTTTCTTT. Encoded protein: CASSIYGQETEAFF. The whole variable domain, filled in from reference TRBV19 and TRBJ1-1, reads DGGITQSPKYLFRKEGQNVTLSCEQNLNHDAMYWYRQDPGQGLRLIYYSQIVNDFQKGDIAEGYSVSREKKESFPLTVTSAQKNPTAFYLCASSIYGQETEAFFGQGTRLTVV.

The chain links TRBV7-3 to TRBJ2-3, with TRBD2 identical over 10 bases. Germline CDR1 reads SGHTA; CDR2 reads FQGTGA. The V and J ends lost 4 bases and 4 bases, in that order; junction bases with no gene match: 5. The CDR3 is 15 residues long. The CDR3 is CASSSSGRASDTQYF. The CDR3, as DNA: TGTGCCAGCAGCTCGAGCGGGAGGGCCTCAGATACGCAGTATTTT.